This TCR beta chain was retrieved from a study of cytomegalovirus exposure and HLA in healthy donors (dated by TCRdb to 2016 to 2017). Looking at the study overall: An earlier analysis of several hundred of the donors reported approximately 260 Gb of sequence data and some 110 million unique TCR beta sequences obtained from some 200 million T cells. The aim of the study was to test whether cataloging public T cell receptors could identify signatures of past pathogen exposure. High-throughput TCR immunosequencing, statistical association of individual TCRs with disease status, and machine learning were combined to predict cytomegalovirus infection status. In a later genetic analysis, genome-wide SNP genotypes for about three fifths of the 666 donors were used, and that subset was treated as a discovery cohort. To study patterns of TCR occurrence, a later analysis re-analyzed previously published TCR beta repertoires from 500 to 850 donors and added high-resolution HLA genotyping. Of the roughly 420 genotyped donors, 81% were placed in the genetic ancestry cluster associated with self-reported Caucasian donors. An early release that covered roughly 600 HLA-typed donors contained approximately 320 gigabases of sequencing data and roughly 84 million unique TCR sequences. Among about 360 genotyped donors of the cohort, an average of 235,054 unique TCR beta nucleotide sequences were sequenced per donor, around 18% of them non-productive. Typing coverage differed by locus: A, B, C, DRB1 and DQB1 were typed in roughly 629-630 donors, DQA1 in around 500, DPA1 in roughly 590, and DPB1 in about 450. HLA typing covered class I and class II loci at four-digit resolution. The study used immunosequencing to profile the T cell repertoires of about 670 subjects and linked those repertoires to cytomegalovirus serostatus. Roughly five DR-DQ haplotypes were handled as single units for association and clustering, since linkage in the cohort was strong. Donor age, sex, ethnicity and CMV serostatus were compiled alongside the repertoire data. In addition to the first cohort of roughly 670 subjects, a separate validation cohort of 130 or so different subjects was used. All discovery cohort repertoires had been generated on a single sequencing platform. In an earlier analysis of a few hundred of the donors, high-throughput TCR beta sequencing was used to judge whether each TCR beta V gene segment behaved as functional or pseudogenic. The later analysis used no new phenotypic data to find candidate immune exposures, relying instead on TCR beta sequences and their occurrence across donors. Results the study describes overall, beyond this receptor: According to the authors, the approach could potentially be generalized to other disease states and immunological phenotypes. In a later analysis, TCR association rates were found to vary across HLA loci, with the most associated TCRs seen for DRB1 alleles and the fewest for HLA-C alleles. In a later analysis, most CMV-associated TCR beta chains were found to appear HLA-restricted, with HLA associations seemingly driven largely by CMV exposure. When HLA alleles, especially DR and DQ, strongly co-occurred, TCR associations were difficult to assign to individual alleles. Some IMGT-functional V segments, including TRBV6-2 and TRBV6-3, could not be distinguished by the 87-base-pair reads and were therefore excluded. While some public TCRs were present in many individuals, most TCR sequences turned up only very rarely across donors. Sequencing depth was assumed to be roughly uniform across donors in the presence/absence analyses, though that assumption may not hold. According to a later genetic analysis, donors in an Asian-associated ancestry cluster had fewer N-insertions in productive TCRs than the approximately 610-donor mean. Correlated functional status among segregating V segments might reflect linkage disequilibrium, but an unknown experimental factor could not be ruled out. For the cohort, immune exposure information was limited to CMV serostatus. A later genetic analysis associated a missense DCLRE1C variant with V-gene and J-gene trimming of TCR beta chains, and an independent cohort replicated the association. In a later analysis, several top co-occurrence clusters were reported to appear linked to parvovirus B19, influenza, CMV and Epstein-Barr virus. In a later analysis, some 18,000 TCR beta sequences were associated with specific HLA alleles at a false discovery rate of 0.05. Compared with equally common non-associated chains, HLA-associated TCR beta chains in a later analysis were more clonally expanded and had lower generation probabilities. The cohort was sequenced for TCR beta chains only, and without alpha or paired-chain data the features that could be detected were limited. Because some donors lacked HLA typing at each locus, the association tests relied only on the typed subset. A total of roughly 160 TCR beta chains were listed by the study as associated with cytomegalovirus. A group of highly shared sequence variants was considered likely to be a technical artifact of the sequencing pipeline. An earlier analysis of 587 of the donors showed that most TCR beta V segments appeared in productive rearrangements either about 90% or about 30% of the time, which broadly matched IMGT annotations. In vitro tests confirmed that a few of the cytomegalovirus-associated TCR beta chains recognize cytomegalovirus antigens. A further reported finding was that TCR beta sequences accurately predicted the HLA-A and HLA-B alleles for most subjects in the first cohort. The classifier was reported to diagnose cytomegalovirus status with high specificity and sensitivity in both the original cohort and the validation cohort. Because counts were too low, roughly 16 rarely observed V segments, including chromosome 9 orphons, were left out of the earlier analysis of several hundred of the donors.

The cohort comprised several hundred healthy bone marrow donors. Cohort members were all nominally healthy when sampled, although unrecorded immune exposures were likely present. The donor tested CMV seronegative and was one of the 352 seronegative cohort members. Every donor gave a peripheral blood sample, and the peripheral blood mononuclear cells from that sample were used for TCR beta sequencing. The Qiagen DNeasy Blood Extraction Kit was used to extract genomic DNA from the blood cell samples. From the cysteine through the phenylalanine, the CDR3 covers 14 amino acids. Only the CDR3 part of the read is kept: 42 bases, read in frame from the first base. Per the germline V gene, SGDLS is the CDR1 and YYNGEE is the CDR2. V sheds 3 bases and J sheds 6 bases, leaving 12 bases between their ends. Libraries were made using the immunoSEQ multiplex PCR assay. The multiplex PCR relied on a mix of 60 forward primers for TCR Vbeta segments and 13 reverse primers for TCR Jbeta segments. The CDR3 region of rearranged TCR beta genes was amplified from genomic DNA with a multiplex PCR assay. Amplified TCR beta libraries were sequenced as 87-base-pair reads on the Illumina HiSeq System. Regarding the original processing steps: A later analysis tallied around 80 million unique TCR beta chains across the 550 to 850 repertoires, and around 10 million of those chains were shared by two or more donors. Raw reads were error-corrected and collapsed into unique sequences by a nearest-neighbor algorithm in which closely related sequences were merged to remove PCR and sequencing errors. Alignment of CDR3 sequences to IMGT reference sequences was used to assign V, D and J gene segments. For a sequence to be retained, a match of at least six nucleotides was required to both a V gene segment and a J gene segment. A rearrangement counted as productive if the CDR3 had no stop codons and remained in frame with V and J, and every other rearrangement counted as non-productive. Following IMGT convention, CDR3 was defined as the stretch from the second conserved V-encoded cysteine up to the conserved J-encoded phenylalanine. Sequences without an unambiguous match to a single V gene segment were excluded from the earlier analysis of approximately 560 of the donors. An earlier analysis of several hundred of the donors called V segments functional above 56.7% productive rearrangements and segregating when the between-donor standard deviation exceeded 5%. A statistical classification framework was developed to diagnose cytomegalovirus status using the catalog of TCR beta chain sequences. In a later analysis, TCR nucleotide sequences were compared against IMGT/GENE-DB human TR gene sequences so that V and J genes could be assigned. In a later analysis, CDR3 sequences and most-parsimonious VDJ recombination scenarios were assigned using the TCRdist pipeline. In a later analysis, every TCR beta chain was defined by the combination of its CDR3 amino acid sequence and its V-gene family, and reads without a unique V-gene family were dropped. To address suspected cross-contamination and a sequencing artifact, a later analysis removed a few hundred highly shared, low-generation-probability nucleotide sequences. In a later analysis, a clonal expansion index for each public chain was calculated from normalized within-repertoire ranks of inferred template counts. In a later analysis, generation probabilities were computed using a VDJ recombination model fitted to out-of-frame rearrangements, and the results were checked against IGoR. Hypergeometric tests were used in a later analysis to score TCR-TCR, TCR-HLA and TCR-CMV co-occurrence, with a repertoire-size bias correction applied to the TCR pairs. False discovery rates were estimated in a later analysis by permuting HLA or CMV assignments 20 times. A later analysis grouped co-occurring TCRs with DBSCAN, adding TCRdist sequence similarity when clustering within HLA-allele-positive subsets. Repertoires with fewer than 30,000 or more than 120,000 public chains were left out of co-occurrence clustering, as were about five repertoires with anomalous nucleotide sharing. The immuneACCESS repertoire file appears here via TCRdb, limited to in-frame rearrangements. These files lack a portion of the clones; in checked studies, under half of the deficit traces to unresolved V genes, and the cause of the others is not known. That table supplies the V and J calls and clone size; D and trimming were determined from the DNA. The sample data list fewer than 150,000 clones, and over 70% of these were observed just once. The ten most abundant clones make up around 4.9% of the sample.

A word on this clone: No antigen is known for it. Base quality data are lacking; no much larger clone is found one base away.

The chain is assembled from TRBV9 and TRBJ2-2, and possibly TRBD2, on 5 matching bases. This receptor was identified in a male donor in good health and CMV-seronegative. Sequenced: PBMCs. The DNA sequence is given as TGTGCCAGCAGCGCCGACCTCGGGGCCGGGGAGCTGTTTTTT. Translation gives CASSADLGAGELFF. This CDR3, with the reference TRBV9 and TRBJ2-2 proteins standing in past its ends, gives the full variable domain DSGVTQTPKHLITATGQRVTLRCSPRSGDLSVYWYQQSLDQGLQFLIQYYNGEERAKGNILERFSAQQFPDLHSELNLSSLELGDSALYFCASSADLGAGELFFGEGSRLTVL.